This T cell receptor (beta chain) was profiled in a study of T cells in Graves' hyperthyroidism and ophthalmopathy (dated by TCRdb to between 2018 and 2021). The study in broad terms: Peripheral blood samples were taken at initial diagnosis, before any treatment was given. To identify distinguishing TCR V-J signatures, a discovery cohort of around 100 patients was used, comprising 40 to 45 with Graves' ophthalmopathy and under 60 with stable Graves' hyperthyroidism. Whether ophthalmopathy could be predicted prospectively was tested in an independent validation cohort made up of 18 to 20 hyperthyroidism patients plus 17 patients who later progressed to ophthalmopathy. For training and testing, the roughly 100 patients in the discovery cohort were randomly divided in a 7:3 ratio. The study also compared thyroid tissue and blood T-cell repertoires from several Graves' hyperthyroidism patients. Once sampling was done, hyperthyroidism patients were given methimazole at a starting dose of 30 mg daily, whereas ophthalmopathy patients were given high-dose intravenous methylprednisolone. The paper reports TCR Vbeta CDR3 sequencing of some 140 peripheral blood samples: 40 or so ophthalmopathy, fewer than 80 hyperthyroidism and 17 progressor patients.

CDR1 is given as MNHNS and CDR2 as SASEGT, both from the germline V gene. The CDR3 starts with the cysteine, ends with the phenylalanine, and has 13 residues. Here the CDR3 DNA is all that survives: 39 bases in frame from base 1. The germline V and J ends show losses of 10 bases and 1 base respectively, and no gene match explains 3 bases of the junction. Amplification of TCR beta CDR3 regions was carried out from RNA transcripts. For the first round of RT-PCR on the TCR CDR3, the HTBI primer set was used together with the Qiagen OneStep RT-PCR kit. The libraries were constructed in a second round of multiplex PCR and then size-selected and purified. Paired-end sequencing of the libraries was performed with 100 bp reads on an Illumina HiSeq2000. Regarding the original processing steps: SOAPnuke was used to process the raw data, removing reads that contained adapters or uncalled bases, had a mean Phred below 15, or lacked an exact match to the constant primer or identifier. High-quality paired reads were merged using COPE v1.2.5, and each unique nucleotide sequence was defined as a clonotype. MiTCR v1.1 was used to align the clonotypes against IMGT TRBV, TRBD and TRBJ reference segments. The analysis included only V-J combinations with a frequency above 0.0001, which together covered more than 99% of the repertoires. The TCS score was defined as the ratio of F50 (clonal expansion) to E x V (chaos), calculated using BLOSUM62-based TCRdist between CDR3 peptides within each V-J. Welch's t-statistics and random forest reduced around 520 V-J features to some 14, which were used in a naive Bayes classifier (R e1071). The public reads were reanalyzed by TCRdb: fastp trimming at Q25, MiXCR alignment, in-frame beta chains only. All rows with the same CDR3 protein become a single entry with the most common DNA and genes. In this record, the V and J calls reflect TCRdb's handling and not the investigators' own analysis. The sample data list approximately 690,000 distinct CDR3 sequences, and around 21% of these were observed just once. 34% of the sample lies in the top ten.

Moderately to severely active disease, a Clinical Activity Score of at least 3, a NOSPECS grade of at least 4, and a duration under 3 months were present in ophthalmopathy patients. Any patient with an uncontrolled infection, another autoimmune disease, pregnancy or lactation was excluded. Clinical symptoms, serum thyroxine and TRAb, thyroid ultrasound, and orbital computed tomography formed the basis for the diagnoses. PBMCs were isolated from about 9 ml of fresh peripheral blood by Ficoll-Paque density gradient centrifugation. Total RNA was extracted using Trizol reagent, and RNA quality was assessed on an Agilent 2100 Bioanalyzer. With regard to this clonotype: What this receptor recognizes is not known. No much larger clonotype is one base removed from it; base qualities were not supplied.

Study-wide conclusions, independent of this receptor: In validation, progression to ophthalmopathy was predicted by the model with 70.59% sensitivity and roughly 76% specificity, a median of about 6.8 months before onset. Sample size was not statistically predetermined, and investigators were not blinded to group allocation. A model built on a 13 V-J signature distinguished ophthalmopathy from stable hyperthyroidism, reaching roughly 88% sensitivity and under 84% specificity in cross-validation and 80%/75% in testing. Most expanded thyroid clonotypes (frequency above 0.001) were also found in blood, which suggests that blood repertoires may mirror thyroid immune responses.

Specimen: blood. Rearrangement joined TRBV6-1 to TRBJ2-2; 7 nucleotides in the junction match TRBD1. The source of this sequence is a man younger than 45 with Graves' ophthalmopathy. In nucleotide form, the sequence is TGTGCCACCGACAGGGTGAACACCGGGGAGCTGTTTTTT. It codes for CATDRVNTGELFF.